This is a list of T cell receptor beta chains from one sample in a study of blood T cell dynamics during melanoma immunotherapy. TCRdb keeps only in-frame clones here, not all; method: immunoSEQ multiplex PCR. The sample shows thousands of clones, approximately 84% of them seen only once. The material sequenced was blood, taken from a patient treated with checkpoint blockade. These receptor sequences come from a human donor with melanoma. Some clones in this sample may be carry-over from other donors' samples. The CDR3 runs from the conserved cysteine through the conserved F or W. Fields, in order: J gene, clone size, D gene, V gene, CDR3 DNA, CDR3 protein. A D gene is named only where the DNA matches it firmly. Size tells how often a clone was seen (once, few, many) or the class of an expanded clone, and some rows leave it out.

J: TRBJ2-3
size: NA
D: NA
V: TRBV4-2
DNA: TGTGCCAGCAGCCAAGTGACATCTAGCACAGATACGCAGTATTTT
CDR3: CASSQVTSSTDTQYF

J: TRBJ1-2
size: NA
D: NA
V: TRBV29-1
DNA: TGCAGCGTTGACGTTAGGCTCTATGGCTACACCTTC
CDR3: CSVDVRLYGYTF

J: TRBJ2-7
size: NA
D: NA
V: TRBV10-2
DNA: TGCGCCAGCAGTGACCTCGGTGGGTCGTACGAGCAGTACTTC
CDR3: CASSDLGGSYEQYF

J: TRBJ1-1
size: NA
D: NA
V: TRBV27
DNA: TGTGCCAGCAGTTTATCTAGAAAACCCGACACTGAAGCTTTCTTT
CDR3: CASSLSRKPDTEAFF

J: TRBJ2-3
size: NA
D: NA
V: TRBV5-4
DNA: TGTGCCAGCAGCTATCCTCCGGGCTTCACAGATACGCAGTATTTT
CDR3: CASSYPPGFTDTQYF

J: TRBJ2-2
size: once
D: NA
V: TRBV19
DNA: TGTGCCAGTAGTATCTGGGGGGCCACCGGGGAGCTGTTTTTT
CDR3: CASSIWGATGELFF

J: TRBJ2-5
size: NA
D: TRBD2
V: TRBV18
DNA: TGTGCCAGCTCTACCTCGGGGGGTAGAGAGACCCAGTACTTC
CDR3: CASSTSGGRETQYF

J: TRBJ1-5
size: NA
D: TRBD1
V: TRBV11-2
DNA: TGTGCCAGCAGCTTCTCTACAGGGGAAAATCAGCCCCAGCATTTT
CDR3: CASSFSTGENQPQHF

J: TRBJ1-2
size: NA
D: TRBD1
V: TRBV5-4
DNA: TGTGCCAGCAGTGCTTGGACAGGGAGTAACTATGGCTACACCTTC
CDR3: CASSAWTGSNYGYTF

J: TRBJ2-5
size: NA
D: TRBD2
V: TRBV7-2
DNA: TGTGCCAGCAGCTTAGTCCAGACGGGAGGGCCGACAGAGACCCAGTACTTC
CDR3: CASSLVQTGGPTETQYF

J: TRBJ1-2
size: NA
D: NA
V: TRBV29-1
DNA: TGCAGCGCCGACCCGGTAGGAACTAACTATGGCTACACCTTC
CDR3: CSADPVGTNYGYTF

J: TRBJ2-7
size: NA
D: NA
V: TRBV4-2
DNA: TGTGCCAGCAGCCAAGACCGGGCGGGAACCCACTACGAGCAGTACTTC
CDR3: CASSQDRAGTHYEQYF

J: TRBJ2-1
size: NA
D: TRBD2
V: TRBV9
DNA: TGTGCCAGCAGCGTAGCCCATTCTTCAAGCGGGAGGGCCATATATAATGAGCAGTTCTTC
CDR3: CASSVAHSSSGRAIYNEQFF

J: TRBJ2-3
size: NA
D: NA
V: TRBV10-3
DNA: TGTGCCATCAGTGCCGGCGAGTCAGATACGCAGTATTTT
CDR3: CAISAGESDTQYF

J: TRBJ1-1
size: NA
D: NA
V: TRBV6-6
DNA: TGTGCCAGCCTAAAATTCCTTGGTGACACTGAAGCTTTCTTT
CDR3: CASLKFLGDTEAFF

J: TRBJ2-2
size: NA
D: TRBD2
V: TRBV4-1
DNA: TGCGCCAGCAGCCCTAGCGGCGCGAACACCGGGGAGCTGTTTTTT
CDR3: CASSPSGANTGELFF

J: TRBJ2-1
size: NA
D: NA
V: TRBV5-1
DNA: TGCGCCAGCAGCTTGGCCGGGACTTACAATGAGCAGTTCTTC
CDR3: CASSLAGTYNEQFF

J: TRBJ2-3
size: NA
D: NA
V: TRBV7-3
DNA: TGTGCCAGCCTTAACCCTTTCGCGCCCATTAGCAGAGATACGCAGTATTTT
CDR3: CASLNPFAPISRDTQYF

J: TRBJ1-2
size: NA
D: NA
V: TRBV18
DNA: TGTGCCAGCTCACCGGACCGACAGAATTATAACTATGGCTACACCTTC
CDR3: CASSPDRQNYNYGYTF

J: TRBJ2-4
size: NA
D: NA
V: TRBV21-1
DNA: TGTGCCAGCAGCGACAGACAGGGTAAAGCCAAAAACATTCAGTACTTC
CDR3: CASSDRQGKAKNIQYF

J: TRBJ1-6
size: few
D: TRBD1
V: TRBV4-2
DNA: TGTGCCAGCAGCCAAGGAAGGACAGGGGGGAATTCACCCCTCCACTTT
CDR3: CASSQGRTGGNSPLHF

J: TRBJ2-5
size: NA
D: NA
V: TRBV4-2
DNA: TGTGCCAGCAGCCTAGCCGGGACAAAAGAGACCCAGTACTTC
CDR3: CASSLAGTKETQYF

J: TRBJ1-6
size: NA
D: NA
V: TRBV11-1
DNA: TGTGCCAGCAGCCCTCGAGGGAATAATTCACCCCTCCACTTT
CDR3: CASSPRGNNSPLHF

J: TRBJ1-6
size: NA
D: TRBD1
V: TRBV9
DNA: TGTGCCAGCAGCTGGGACAGGGCTTTGAATTCACCCCTCCACTTT
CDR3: CASSWDRALNSPLHF

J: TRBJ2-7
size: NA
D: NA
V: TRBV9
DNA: TGTGCCACCTTTTTCCGGGACAAGCAGTACTTC
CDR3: CATFFRDKQYF

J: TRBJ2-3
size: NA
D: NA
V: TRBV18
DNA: TGTGCCAGCTCAAACTCGGGTGGCGGCACAGATACGCAGTATTTT
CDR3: CASSNSGGGTDTQYF

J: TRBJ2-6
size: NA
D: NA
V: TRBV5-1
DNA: TGCGCCAGCAGCTTAAACCCTGTGGCTGGGGCCAACGTCCTGACTTTC
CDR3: CASSLNPVAGANVLTF

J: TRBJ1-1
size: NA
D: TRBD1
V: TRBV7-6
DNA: TGTGCCAGCAGCTTAGTCCAGGGGGGCACTGAAGCTTTCTTT
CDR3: CASSLVQGGTEAFF

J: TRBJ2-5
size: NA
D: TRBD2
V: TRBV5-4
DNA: TGTGCCAGCAGCCCGAGACTAGCGGGAGTCGTGGAGACCCAGTACTTC
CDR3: CASSPRLAGVVETQYF

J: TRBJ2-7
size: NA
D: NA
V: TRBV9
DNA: TGTGCCAGCAGCGTACAGGGGGGCTACGAGCAGTACTTC
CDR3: CASSVQGGYEQYF

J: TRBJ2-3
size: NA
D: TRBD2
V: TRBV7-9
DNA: TGTGCCAGCAGCTTAGGCCCTAGCGGGGTTACAGATACGCAGTATTTT
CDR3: CASSLGPSGVTDTQYF

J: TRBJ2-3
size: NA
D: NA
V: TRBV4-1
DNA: TGCGCCAGCAGCCAAGCGTCGACAAGCACAGATACGCAGTATTTT
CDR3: CASSQASTSTDTQYF

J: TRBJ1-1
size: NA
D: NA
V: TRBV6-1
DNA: TGTGCCAGCAGTGTTGGGGGAACTGAAGCTTTCTTT
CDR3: CASSVGGTEAFF

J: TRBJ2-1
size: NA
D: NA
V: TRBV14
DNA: TGTGCCAGCAGCCAAGTAGACTCCTACAATGAGCAGTTCTTC
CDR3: CASSQVDSYNEQFF

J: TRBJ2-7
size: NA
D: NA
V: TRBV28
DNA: TGTGCCAGCAGTTCAGGGGTCCACGAGCAGTACTTC
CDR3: CASSSGVHEQYF

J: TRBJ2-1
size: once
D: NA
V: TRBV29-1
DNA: TGCAGCGTTTCACCGCAGGGGTCGAATGAGCAGTTCTTC
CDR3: CSVSPQGSNEQFF

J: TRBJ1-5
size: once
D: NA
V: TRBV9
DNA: TGTGCCAGCAGCGATGACAGGTATAGCAATCAGCCCCAGCATTTT
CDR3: CASSDDRYSNQPQHF

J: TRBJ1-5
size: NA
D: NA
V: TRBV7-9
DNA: TGTGCCAGCAGCCTTGACAAAAATCAGCCCCAGCATTTT
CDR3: CASSLDKNQPQHF

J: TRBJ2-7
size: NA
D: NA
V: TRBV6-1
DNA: TGTGCCAGCAGTTCCCCCGGGGGCGAGCAGTACTTC
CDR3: CASSSPGGEQYF

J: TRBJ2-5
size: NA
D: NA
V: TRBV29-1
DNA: TGCAGCGTTGCTAGCACACAAGAGACCCAGTACTTC
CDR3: CSVASTQETQYF

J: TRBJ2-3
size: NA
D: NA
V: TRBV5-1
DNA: TGCGCCAGTACCCCCCAGGGACTCGTTACAGATACGCAGTATTTT
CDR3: CASTPQGLVTDTQYF

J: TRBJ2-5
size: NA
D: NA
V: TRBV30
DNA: TGTGCCTGGAGTTATTTGGGGCACGAGACCCAGTACTTC
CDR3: CAWSYLGHETQYF

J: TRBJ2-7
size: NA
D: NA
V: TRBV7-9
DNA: TGTGCCAGCAGCTATGCCGGGGCCAGTTCCTACGAGCAGTACTTC
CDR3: CASSYAGASSYEQYF

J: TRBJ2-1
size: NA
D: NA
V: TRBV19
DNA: TGTGCCAGTATAGCTTACAATGAGCAGTTCTTC
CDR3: CASIAYNEQFF

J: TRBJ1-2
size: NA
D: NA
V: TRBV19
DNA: TGTGCCAGTAGTATAGACCTCTATGGCTACACCTTC
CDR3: CASSIDLYGYTF

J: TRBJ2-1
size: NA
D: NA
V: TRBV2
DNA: TGTGCCAGCAGTGAAAGCCAGACATCCATCCAGTTCTTC
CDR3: CASSESQTSIQFF

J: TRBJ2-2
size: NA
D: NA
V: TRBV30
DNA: TGTGCCTGGAAAGGGAACACCGGGGAGCTGTTTTTT
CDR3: CAWKGNTGELFF

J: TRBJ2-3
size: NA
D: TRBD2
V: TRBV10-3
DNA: TGTGCCATTAAGCGGACTAGCGGGGCAGATACGCAGTATTTT
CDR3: CAIKRTSGADTQYF